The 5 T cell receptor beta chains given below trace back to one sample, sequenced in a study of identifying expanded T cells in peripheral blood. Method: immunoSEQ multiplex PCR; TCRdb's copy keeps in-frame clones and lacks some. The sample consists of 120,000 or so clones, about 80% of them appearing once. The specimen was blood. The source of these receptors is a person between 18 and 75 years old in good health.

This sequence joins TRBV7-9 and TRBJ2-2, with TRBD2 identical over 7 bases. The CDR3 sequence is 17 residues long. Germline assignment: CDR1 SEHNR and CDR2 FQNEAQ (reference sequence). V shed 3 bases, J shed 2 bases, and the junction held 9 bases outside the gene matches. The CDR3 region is CASSFAGGGPNTGELFF. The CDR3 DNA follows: TGTGCCAGCAGCTTCGCCGGGGGAGGGCCAAACACCGGGGAGCTGTTTTTT.

The CDR3 reads CASSEQIIEKLFF. DNA of the CDR3: TGTGCCAGCAGTGAACAGATAATTGAAAAACTGTTTTTT. This chain links TRBV2 with TRBJ1-4; D unresolved. V was shortened by 2 bases and J by 7 bases, with 8 bases between the two germline ends. This CDR3 comprises 13 residues. Per germline, CDR1 SNHLY and CDR2 FYNNEI.

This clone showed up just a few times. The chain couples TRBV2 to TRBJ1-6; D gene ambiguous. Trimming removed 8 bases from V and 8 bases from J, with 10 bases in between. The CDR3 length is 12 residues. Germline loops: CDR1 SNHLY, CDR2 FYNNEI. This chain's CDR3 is CASSITDSPLHF. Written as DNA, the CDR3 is TGTGCCAGCTCGATCACAGATTCACCCCTCCACTTT.

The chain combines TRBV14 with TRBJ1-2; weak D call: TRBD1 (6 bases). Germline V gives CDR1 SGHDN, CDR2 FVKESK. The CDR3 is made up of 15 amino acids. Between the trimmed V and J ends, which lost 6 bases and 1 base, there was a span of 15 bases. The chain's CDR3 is CASSYTGYFNYGYTF. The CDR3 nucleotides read TGTGCCAGCAGTTACACAGGGTACTTTAACTATGGCTACACCTTC.

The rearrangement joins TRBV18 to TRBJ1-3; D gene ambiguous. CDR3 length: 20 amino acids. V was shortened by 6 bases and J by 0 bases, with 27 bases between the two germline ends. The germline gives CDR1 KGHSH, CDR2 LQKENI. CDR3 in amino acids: CASSSTGRPTLLSSGNTIYF. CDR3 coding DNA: TGTGCCAGCTCTTCGACCGGGAGACCAACTTTACTAAGCTCTGGAAACACCATATATTTT. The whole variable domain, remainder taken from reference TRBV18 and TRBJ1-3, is NAGVMQNPRHLVRRRGQEARLRCSPMKGHSHVYWYRQLPEEGLKFMVYLQKENIIDESGMPKERFSAEFPKEGPSILRIQQVVRGDSAAYFCASSSTGRPTLLSSGNTIYFGEGSWLTVV.